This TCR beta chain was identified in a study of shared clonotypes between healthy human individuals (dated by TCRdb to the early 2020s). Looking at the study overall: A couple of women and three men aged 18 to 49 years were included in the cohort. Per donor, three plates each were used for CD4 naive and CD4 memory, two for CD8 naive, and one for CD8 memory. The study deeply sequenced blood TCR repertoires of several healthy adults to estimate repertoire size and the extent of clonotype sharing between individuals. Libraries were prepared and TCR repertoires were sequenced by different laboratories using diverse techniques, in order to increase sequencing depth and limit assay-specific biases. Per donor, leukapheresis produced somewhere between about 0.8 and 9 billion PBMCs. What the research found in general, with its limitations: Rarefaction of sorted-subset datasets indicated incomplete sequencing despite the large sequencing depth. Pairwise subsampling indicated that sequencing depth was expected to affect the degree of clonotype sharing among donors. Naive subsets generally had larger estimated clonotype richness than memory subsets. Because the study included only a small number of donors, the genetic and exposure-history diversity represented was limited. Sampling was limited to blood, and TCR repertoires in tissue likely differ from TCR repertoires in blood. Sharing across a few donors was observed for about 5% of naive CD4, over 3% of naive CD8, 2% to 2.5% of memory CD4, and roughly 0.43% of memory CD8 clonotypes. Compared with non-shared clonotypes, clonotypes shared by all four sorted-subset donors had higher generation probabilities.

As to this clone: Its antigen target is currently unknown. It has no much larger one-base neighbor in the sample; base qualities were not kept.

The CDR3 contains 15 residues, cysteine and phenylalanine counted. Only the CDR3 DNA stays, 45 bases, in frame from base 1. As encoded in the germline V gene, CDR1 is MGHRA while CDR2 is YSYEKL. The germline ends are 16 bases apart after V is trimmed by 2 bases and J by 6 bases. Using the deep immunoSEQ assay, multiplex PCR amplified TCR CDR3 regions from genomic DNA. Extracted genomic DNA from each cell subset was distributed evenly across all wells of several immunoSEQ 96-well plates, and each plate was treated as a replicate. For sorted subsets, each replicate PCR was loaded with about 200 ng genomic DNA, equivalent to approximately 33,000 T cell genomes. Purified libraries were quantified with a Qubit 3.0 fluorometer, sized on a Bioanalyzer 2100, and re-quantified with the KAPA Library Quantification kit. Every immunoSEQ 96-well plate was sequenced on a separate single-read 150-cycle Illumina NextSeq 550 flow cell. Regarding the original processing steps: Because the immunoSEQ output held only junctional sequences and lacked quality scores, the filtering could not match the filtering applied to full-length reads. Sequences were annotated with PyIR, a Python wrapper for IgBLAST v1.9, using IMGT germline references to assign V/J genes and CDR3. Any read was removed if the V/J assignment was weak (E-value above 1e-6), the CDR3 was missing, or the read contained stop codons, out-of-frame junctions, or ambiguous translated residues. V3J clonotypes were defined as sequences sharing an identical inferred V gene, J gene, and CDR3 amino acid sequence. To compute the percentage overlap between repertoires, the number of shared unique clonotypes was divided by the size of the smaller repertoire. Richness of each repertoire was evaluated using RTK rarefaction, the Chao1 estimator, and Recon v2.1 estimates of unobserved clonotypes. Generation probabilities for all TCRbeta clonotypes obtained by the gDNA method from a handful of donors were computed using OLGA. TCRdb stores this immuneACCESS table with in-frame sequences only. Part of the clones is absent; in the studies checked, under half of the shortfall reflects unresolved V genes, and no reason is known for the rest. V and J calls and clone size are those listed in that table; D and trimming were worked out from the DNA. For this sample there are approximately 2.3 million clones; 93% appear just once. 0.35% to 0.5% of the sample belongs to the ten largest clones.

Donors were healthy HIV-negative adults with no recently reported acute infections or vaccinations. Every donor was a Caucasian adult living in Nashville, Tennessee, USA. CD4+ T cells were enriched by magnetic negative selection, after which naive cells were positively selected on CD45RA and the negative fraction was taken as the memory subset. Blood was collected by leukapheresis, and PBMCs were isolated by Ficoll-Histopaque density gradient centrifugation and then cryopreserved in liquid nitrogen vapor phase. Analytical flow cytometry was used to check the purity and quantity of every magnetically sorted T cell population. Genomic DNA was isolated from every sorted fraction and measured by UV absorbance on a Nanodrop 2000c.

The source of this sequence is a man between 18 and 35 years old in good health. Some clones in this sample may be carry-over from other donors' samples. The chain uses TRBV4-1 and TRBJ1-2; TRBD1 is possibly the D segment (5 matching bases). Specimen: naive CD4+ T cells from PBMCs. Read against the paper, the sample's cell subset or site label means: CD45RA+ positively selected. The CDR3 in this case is CASSQPSGTRDGYTF. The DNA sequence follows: TGCGCCAGCAGCCAACCCTCCGGGACCCGGGATGGCTACACCTTC.